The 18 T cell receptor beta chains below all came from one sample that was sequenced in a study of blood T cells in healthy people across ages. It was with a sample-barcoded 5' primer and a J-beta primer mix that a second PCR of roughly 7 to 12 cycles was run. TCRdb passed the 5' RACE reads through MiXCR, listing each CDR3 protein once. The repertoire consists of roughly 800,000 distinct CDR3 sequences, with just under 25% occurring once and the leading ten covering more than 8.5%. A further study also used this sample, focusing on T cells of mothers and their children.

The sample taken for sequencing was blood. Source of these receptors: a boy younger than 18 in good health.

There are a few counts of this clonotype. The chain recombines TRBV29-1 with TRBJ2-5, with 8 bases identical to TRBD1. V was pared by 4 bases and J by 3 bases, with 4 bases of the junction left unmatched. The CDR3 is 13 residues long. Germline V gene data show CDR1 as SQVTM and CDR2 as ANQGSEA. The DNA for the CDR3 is TGCAGCGTTGTCCTGGGACAGGAAGAGACCCAGTACTTC. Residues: CSVVLGQEETQYF.

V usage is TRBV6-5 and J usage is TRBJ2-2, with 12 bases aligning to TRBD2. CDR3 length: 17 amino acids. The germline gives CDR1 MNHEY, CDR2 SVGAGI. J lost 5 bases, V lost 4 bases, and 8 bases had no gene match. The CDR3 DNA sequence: TGTGCCAGCAGTTCTCGACTAGCGGGAGTAGGTACCGGGGAGCTGTTTTTT. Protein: CASSSRLAGVGTGELFF.

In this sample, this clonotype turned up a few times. CDR3 coding DNA: TGTGCCAGCAGCCATCGGGGGGGCCGGGAGACCCAGTACTTC. Amino acid sequence: CASSHRGGRETQYF. The chain combines TRBV11-2 with TRBJ2-5; 8 nucleotides line up with TRBD2. CDR1 and CDR2 from the germline V gene are SGHAT and FQNNGV. V was clipped by 5 bases and J by 5 bases; unmatched bases: 7. CDR3 length: 14 amino acids.

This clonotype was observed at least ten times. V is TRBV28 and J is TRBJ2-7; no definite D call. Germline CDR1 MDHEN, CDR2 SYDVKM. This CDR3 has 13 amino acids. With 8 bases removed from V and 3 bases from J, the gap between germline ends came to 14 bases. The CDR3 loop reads CASLSIRSYEQYF. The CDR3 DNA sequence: TGTGCCAGCCTGTCAATCCGGAGCTACGAGCAGTACTTC.

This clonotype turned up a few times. CDR3: CASSESASSLETQYF. In nucleotides, the CDR3 is TGTGCCAGCAGTGAAAGTGCTAGTAGTTTGGAGACCCAGTACTTC. The rearrangement uses TRBV2 and TRBJ2-5; D unresolved. Trimming removed 2 bases from V and 5 bases from J, with 15 bases in between. Germline CDR1 reads SNHLY; CDR2 reads FYNNEI. This CDR3 has 15 residues.

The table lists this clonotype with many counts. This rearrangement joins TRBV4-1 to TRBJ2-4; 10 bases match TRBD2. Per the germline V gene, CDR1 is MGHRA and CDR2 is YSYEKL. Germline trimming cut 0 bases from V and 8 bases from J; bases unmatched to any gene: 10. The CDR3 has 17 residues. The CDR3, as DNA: TGCGCCAGCAGCCAAGATGAGCGGGGGGGCCTATACCACATTCAGTACTTC. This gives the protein CASSQDERGGLYHIQYF.

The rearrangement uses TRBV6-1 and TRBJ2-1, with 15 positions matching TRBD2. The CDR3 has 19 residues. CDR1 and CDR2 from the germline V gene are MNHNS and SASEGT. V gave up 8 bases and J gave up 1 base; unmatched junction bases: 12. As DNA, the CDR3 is TGTGCCAGCGCCCCAAACACCGGGACTAGCGGGAGGTCCTACAATGAGCAGTTCTTC. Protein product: CASAPNTGTSGRSYNEQFF.

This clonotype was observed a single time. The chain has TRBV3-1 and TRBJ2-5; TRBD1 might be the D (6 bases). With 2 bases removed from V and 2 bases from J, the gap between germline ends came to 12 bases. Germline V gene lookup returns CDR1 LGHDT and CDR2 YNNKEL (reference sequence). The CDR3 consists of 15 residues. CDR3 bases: TGTGCCAGCAGCCAAAGTAGGGGGATACAAGAGACCCAGTACTTC. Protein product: CASSQSRGIQETQYF.

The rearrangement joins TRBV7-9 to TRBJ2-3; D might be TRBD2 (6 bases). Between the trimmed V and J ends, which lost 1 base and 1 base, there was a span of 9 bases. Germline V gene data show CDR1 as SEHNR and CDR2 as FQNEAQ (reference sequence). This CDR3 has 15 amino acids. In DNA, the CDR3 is TGTGCCAGCAGCTTAGGGGGGGACCGCACAGATACGCAGTATTTT. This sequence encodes CASSLGGDRTDTQYF. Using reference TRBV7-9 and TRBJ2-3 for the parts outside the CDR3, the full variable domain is DTGVSQNPRHKITKRGQNVTFRCDPISEHNRLYWYRQTLGQGPEFLTYFQNEAQLEKSRLLSDRFSAERPKGSFSTLEIQRTEQGDSAMYLCASSLGGDRTDTQYFGPGTRLTVL.

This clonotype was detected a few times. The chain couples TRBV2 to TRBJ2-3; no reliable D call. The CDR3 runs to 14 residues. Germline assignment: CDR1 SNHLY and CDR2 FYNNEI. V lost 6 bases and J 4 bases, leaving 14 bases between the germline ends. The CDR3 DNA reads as TGTGCCAGCAGGCCACTTTATAAGGCAGATACGCAGTATTTT. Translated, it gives CASRPLYKADTQYF.

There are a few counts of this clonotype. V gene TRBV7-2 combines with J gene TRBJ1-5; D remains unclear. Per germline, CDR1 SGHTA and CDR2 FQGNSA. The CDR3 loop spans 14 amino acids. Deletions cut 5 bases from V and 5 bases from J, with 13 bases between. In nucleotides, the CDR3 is TGTGCCAGCAGCCTTTATTCCCGGGATCAGCCCCAGCATTTT. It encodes CASSLYSRDQPQHF.

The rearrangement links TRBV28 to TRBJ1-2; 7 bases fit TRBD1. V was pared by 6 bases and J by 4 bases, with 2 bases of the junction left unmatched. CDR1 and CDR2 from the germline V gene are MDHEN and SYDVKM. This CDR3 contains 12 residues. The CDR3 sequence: CASRGQSYGYTF. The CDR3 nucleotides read TGTGCCAGCAGGGGACAGTCCTATGGCTACACCTTC.

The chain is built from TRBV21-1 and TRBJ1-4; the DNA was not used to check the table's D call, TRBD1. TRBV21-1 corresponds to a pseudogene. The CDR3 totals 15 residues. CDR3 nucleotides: TGTGCCAGCAGCAAGCAGGGGATCACTAATGAAAAACTGTTTTTT. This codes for CASSKQGITNEKLFF.

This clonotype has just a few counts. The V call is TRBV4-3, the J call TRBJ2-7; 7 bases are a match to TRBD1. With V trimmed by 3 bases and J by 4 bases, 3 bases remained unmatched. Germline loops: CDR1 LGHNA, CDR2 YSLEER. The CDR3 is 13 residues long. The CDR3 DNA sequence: TGCGCCAGCAGCCAGTACAGGGGTTACGAGCAGTACTTC. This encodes CASSQYRGYEQYF.

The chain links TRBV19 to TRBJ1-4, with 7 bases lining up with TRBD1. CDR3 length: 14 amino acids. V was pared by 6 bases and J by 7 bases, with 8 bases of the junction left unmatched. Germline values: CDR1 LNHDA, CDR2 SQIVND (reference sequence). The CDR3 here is CASSRQGQVEKLFF. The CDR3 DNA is TGTGCCAGTAGCCGACAGGGTCAAGTTGAAAAACTGTTTTTT. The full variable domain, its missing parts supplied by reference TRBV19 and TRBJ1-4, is DGGITQSPKYLFRKEGQNVTLSCEQNLNHDAMYWYRQDPGQGLRLIYYSQIVNDFQKGDIAEGYSVSREKKESFPLTVTSAQKNPTAFYLCASSRQGQVEKLFFGSGTQLSVL.

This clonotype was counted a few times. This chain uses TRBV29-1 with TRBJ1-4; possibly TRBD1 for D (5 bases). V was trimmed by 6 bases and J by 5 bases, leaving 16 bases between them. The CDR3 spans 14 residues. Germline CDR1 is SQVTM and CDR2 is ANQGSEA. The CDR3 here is CSVLSADRNEKLFF. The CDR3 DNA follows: TGCAGCGTCCTCTCGGCCGACAGAAATGAAAAACTGTTTTTT. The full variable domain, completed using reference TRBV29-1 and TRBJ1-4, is SAVISQKPSRDICQRGTSLTIQCQVDSQVTMMFWYRQQPGQSLTLIATANQGSEATYESGFVIDKFPISRPNLTFSTLTVSNMSPEDSSIYLCSVLSADRNEKLFFGSGTQLSVL.

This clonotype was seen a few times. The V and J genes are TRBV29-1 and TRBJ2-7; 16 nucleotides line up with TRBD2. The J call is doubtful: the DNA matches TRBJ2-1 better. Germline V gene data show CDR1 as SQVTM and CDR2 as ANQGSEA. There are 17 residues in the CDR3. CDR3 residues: CSAEGLAGGPVGNEQFF. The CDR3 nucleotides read TGCAGCGCCGAGGGACTAGCGGGAGGGCCTGTAGGGAATGAGCAGTTCTTC.

This CDR3 is CATSGQNNRIGNQPQHF. CDR3 sequence (DNA): TGTGCCACTTCAGGACAGAATAACAGGATAGGCAATCAGCCCCAGCATTTT. This chain links TRBV10-3 with TRBJ1-5; a possible D gene is TRBD1 (6 bases). Germline V CDR1 and CDR2: ENHRY, SYGVKD. The CDR3 is 17 amino acids. V was clipped by 10 bases and J by 2 bases, with 24 bases between them.